Sequencing of this T cell receptor (beta chain) was carried out in a study of identical twins. TCRdb recomputed calls from the 5' RACE reads with MiXCR, one row per CDR3 protein. This sample yields about 1.7 million distinct CDR3 sequences, of which under 35% are seen a single time; under 0.35% belongs to the top ten. Many counts were recorded for this clonotype. An end of the junction differs from the germline gene, which may be a read error. The source material was cord blood. The receptor was isolated from a newborn girl in good health.

The CDR3 DNA sequence: TGTGCCAGCAGTCTCAGGGGGGTCTACGAGCAGTACTTC. Its protein is CASSLRGVYEQYF. V usage is TRBV5-1 and J usage is TRBJ2-7; TRBD1 might be the D (7 bases). The CDR3 length is 13 residues. Germline loops: CDR1 SGHRS, CDR2 YFSETQ.